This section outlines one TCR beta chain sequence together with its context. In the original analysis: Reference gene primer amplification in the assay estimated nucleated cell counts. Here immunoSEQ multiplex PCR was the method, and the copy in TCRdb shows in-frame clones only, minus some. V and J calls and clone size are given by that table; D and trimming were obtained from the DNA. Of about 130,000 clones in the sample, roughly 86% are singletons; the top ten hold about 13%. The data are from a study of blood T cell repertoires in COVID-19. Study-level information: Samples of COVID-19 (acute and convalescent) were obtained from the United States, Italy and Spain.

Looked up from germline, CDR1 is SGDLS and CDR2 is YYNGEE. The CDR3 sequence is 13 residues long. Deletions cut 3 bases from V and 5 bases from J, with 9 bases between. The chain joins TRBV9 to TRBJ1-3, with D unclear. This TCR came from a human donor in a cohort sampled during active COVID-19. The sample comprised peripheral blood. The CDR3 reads CASSGTARNTIYF. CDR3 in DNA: TGTGCCAGCAGCGGGACTGCGAGAAACACCATATATTTT.